The next 9 T cell receptor beta chains were all read from a single sample in a study of shared clonotypes between healthy human individuals. The protocol was immunoSEQ multiplex PCR, while the TCRdb copy is restricted to in-frame clones and leaves out a portion. The sample contains a few million clones, approximately 90% of which appear only once. The sample consisted of naive CD4+ T cells sorted from blood. This sample's subset: CD45RA+ positively selected. The receptors stem from a man aged 18 to 29 in good health.

The V and J genes are TRBV10-2 and TRBJ2-3; 10 bases agree with TRBD2. Germline values: CDR1 WSHSY, CDR2 SAAADI. CDR3 length: 15 amino acids. V trimming: 5 bases; J trimming: 1 base; junction bases outside the gene matches: 3. CDR3 sequence (DNA): TGCGCCAGCAGTACCGGGACTAGCGGCACAGATACGCAGTATTTT. This codes for CASSTGTSGTDTQYF.

The chain is built from TRBV19 and TRBJ2-2; D gene unclear. CDR1 LNHDA and CDR2 SQIVND come from the germline V gene (reference sequence). V was clipped by 4 bases and J by 4 bases, with 13 bases between them. The CDR3 runs 15 residues. This CDR3 is CASSTSAVFTGELFF. In DNA form, the CDR3 reads TGTGCCAGTAGTACTTCGGCTGTTTTCACCGGGGAGCTGTTTTTT.

The chain carries TRBV10-1 and TRBJ2-3; D not certain. Trimming stripped 6 bases from V and 2 bases from J, with 18 bases between. Germline assignment: CDR1 WNHNN and CDR2 SYGVQD (reference sequence). This CDR3 has 16 amino acids. In DNA, the CDR3 is TGCGCCAGCAGACCCGACCGTACCTCCAACACAGATACGCAGTATTTT. Its protein product is CASRPDRTSNTDTQYF.

The chain recombines TRBV7-9 with TRBJ2-1, with D hard to call. This CDR3 comprises 14 residues. In germline, CDR1 is SEHNR, CDR2 FQNEAQ (reference sequence). V was shortened by 5 bases and J by 5 bases, with 13 bases between the two germline ends. The CDR3 sequence is CASSPFRVNNEQFF. CDR3 in DNA: TGTGCCAGCAGCCCGTTCAGAGTAAACAATGAGCAGTTCTTC.

This clone is a singleton in its sample. V gene TRBV5-1 combines with J gene TRBJ2-3; 11 nucleotides agree with TRBD2. The CDR3 consists of 17 residues. The J segment lost 6 bases and the V segment lost 4 bases, leaving 13 bases of the junction unmatched. Germline V gene sequence: CDR1 SGHRS, CDR2 YFSETQ. CDR3 region: CASSPALAGGSVDTQYF. For the CDR3, the DNA is TGCGCCAGCAGCCCTGCTCTAGCGGGAGGCTCCGTGGATACGCAGTATTTT.

The chain links TRBV29-1 to TRBJ2-3; 13 nucleotides line up with TRBD2. Germline V lookup: CDR1 SQVTM, CDR2 ANQGSEA. This CDR3 region has 15 residues. The V and J ends lost 7 bases and 1 base, in that order; junction bases with no gene match: 5. CDR3 protein: CSDGTSGVGTDTQYF. DNA for the CDR3: TGCAGCGACGGGACTAGCGGGGTGGGCACAGATACGCAGTATTTT.

The chain carries TRBV2 and TRBJ2-3; 7 positions match TRBD2. Germline loops: CDR1 SNHLY, CDR2 FYNNEI. The V gene end was trimmed by 4 bases and the J gene end by 5 bases; junction bases not matched to a gene: 6. This CDR3 region has 14 residues. The chain's CDR3 is CASSGGRAVDTQYF. The DNA for the CDR3 is TGTGCCAGCAGTGGTGGGAGGGCGGTAGATACGCAGTATTTT.

The chain is built from TRBV1 and TRBJ2-3; the DNA was not used to check the table's D call, TRBD1. TRBV1 is an annotated pseudogene. The CDR3 has 17 amino acids. The CDR3 spells CTSSRRLTTTSTDTQYF. The DNA for the CDR3 is TGCACCAGCAGCCGCCGATTAACGACAACTAGCACAGATACGCAGTATTTT.

The V gene is TRBV27, the J gene TRBJ2-5; TRBD2 aligns across 8 bases. Germline V lookup: CDR1 MNHEY, CDR2 SMNVEV (reference sequence). The CDR3 loop spans 14 amino acids. The V segment lost 0 bases and the J segment 7 bases; nucleotides outside the gene matches: 4. The CDR3 nucleotides read TGTGCCAGCAGTTTATCAGCGGGAGATGGGACCCAGTACTTC. Translation gives CASSLSAGDGTQYF.